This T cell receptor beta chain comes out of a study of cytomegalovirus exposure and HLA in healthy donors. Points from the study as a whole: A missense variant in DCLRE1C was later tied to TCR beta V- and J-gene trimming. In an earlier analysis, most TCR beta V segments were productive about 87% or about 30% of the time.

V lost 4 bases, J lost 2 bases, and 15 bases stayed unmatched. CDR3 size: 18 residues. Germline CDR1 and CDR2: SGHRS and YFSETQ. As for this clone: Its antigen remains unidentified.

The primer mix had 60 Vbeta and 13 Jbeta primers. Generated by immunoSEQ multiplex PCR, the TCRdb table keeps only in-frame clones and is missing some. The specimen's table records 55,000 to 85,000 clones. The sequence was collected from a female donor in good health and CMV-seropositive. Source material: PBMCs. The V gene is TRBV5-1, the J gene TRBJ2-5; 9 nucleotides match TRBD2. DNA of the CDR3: TGCGCCAGCAGCGTCACTCGCGGGCTAGCGGGGAGACAAGAGACCCAGTACTTC. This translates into CASSVTRGLAGRQETQYF. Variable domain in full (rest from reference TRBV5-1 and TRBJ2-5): KAGVTQTPRYLIKTRGQQVTLSCSPISGHRSVSWYQQTPGQGLQFLFEYFSETQRNKGNFPGRFSGRQFSNSRSEMNVSTLELGDSALYLCASSVTRGLAGRQETQYFGPGTRLLVL.